This TCR beta chain stems from a study of shared clonotypes between healthy human individuals. At the level of the study: CD4 naive cells filled three plates per donor, CD4 memory three, CD8 naive two and CD8 memory one.

Measured with immunoSEQ multiplex PCR; TCRdb has only the in-frame clones, and not every one. The sample records some 630,000 clones, roughly 78% being singletons. V lost 8 bases and J 0 bases, leaving 10 bases between the germline ends. Germline values: CDR1 SGHAT, CDR2 FQNNGV. This CDR3 spans 13 amino acids. In the CD4+ fraction, cells were divided into CD45RA+ naive and CD45RA-negative memory subsets. Material: memory CD4+ T cells sorted from blood. Subset in this sample: CD45RA-negative fraction. The TCR comes from a woman aged 30 to 39 in good health. J is TRBJ1-1 and V is TRBV11-2; D perhaps matches TRBD1 (6 bases). The DNA of the CDR3 is TGTGCCAGCTCAGGACAGATGAACACTGAAGCTTTCTTT. Translating it yields CASSGQMNTEAFF.